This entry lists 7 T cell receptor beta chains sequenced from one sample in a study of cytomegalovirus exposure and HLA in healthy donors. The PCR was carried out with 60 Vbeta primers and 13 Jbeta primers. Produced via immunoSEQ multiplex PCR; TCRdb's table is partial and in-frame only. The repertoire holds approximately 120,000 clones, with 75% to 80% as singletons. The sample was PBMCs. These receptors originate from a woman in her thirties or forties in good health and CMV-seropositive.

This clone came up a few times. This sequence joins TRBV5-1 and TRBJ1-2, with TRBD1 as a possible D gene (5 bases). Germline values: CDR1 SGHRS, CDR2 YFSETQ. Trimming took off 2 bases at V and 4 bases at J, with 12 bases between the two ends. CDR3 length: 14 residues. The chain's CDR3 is CASSLPTGTYGYTF. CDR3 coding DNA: TGCGCCAGCAGCTTACCCACAGGAACCTATGGCTACACCTTC.

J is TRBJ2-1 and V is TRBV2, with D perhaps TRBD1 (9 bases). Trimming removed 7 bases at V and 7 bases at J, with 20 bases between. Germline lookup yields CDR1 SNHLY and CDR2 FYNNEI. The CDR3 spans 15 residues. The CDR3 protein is CASTGGGTGKNEQFF. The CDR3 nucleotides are TGTGCCAGCACCGGGGGGGGGACAGGGAAAAATGAGCAGTTCTTC. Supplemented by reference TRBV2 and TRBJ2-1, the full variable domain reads EPEVTQTPSHQVTQMGQEVILRCVPISNHLYFYWYRQILGQKVEFLVSFYNNEISEKSEIFDDQFSVERPDGSNFTLKIRSTKLEDSAMYFCASTGGGTGKNEQFFGPGTRLTVL.

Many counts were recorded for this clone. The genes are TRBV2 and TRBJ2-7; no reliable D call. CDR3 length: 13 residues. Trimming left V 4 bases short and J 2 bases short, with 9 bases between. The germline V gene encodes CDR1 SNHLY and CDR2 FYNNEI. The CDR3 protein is CASSVSPAYEQYF. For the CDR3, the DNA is TGTGCCAGCAGTGTGTCACCGGCCTACGAGCAGTACTTC.

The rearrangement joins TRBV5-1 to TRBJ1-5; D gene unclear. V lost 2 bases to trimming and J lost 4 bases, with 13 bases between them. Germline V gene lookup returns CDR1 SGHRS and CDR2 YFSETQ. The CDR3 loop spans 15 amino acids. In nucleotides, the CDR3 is TGCGCCAGCAGCTTCTCCGGGGAGACAAATCAGCCCCAGCATTTT. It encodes CASSFSGETNQPQHF.

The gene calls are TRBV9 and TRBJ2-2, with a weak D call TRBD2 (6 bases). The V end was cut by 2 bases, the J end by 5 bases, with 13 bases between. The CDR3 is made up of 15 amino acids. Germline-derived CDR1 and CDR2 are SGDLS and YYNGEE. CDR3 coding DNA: TGTGCCAGCAGCGTGCAGGGAGGAACAACCGGGGAGCTGTTTTTT. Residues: CASSVQGGTTGELFF.

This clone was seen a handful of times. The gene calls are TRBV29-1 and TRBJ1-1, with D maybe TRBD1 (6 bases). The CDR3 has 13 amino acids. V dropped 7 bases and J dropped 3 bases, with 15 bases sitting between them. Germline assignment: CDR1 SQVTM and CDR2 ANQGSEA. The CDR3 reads CSALRGFDTEAFF. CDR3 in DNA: TGCAGCGCGCTCAGGGGATTCGACACTGAAGCTTTCTTT.

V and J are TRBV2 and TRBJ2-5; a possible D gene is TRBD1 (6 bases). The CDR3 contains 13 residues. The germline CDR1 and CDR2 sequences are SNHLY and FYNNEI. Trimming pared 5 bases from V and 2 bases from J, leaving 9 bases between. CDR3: CASSQGMQETQYF. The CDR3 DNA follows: TGTGCCAGCAGTCAGGGGATGCAAGAGACCCAGTACTTC.